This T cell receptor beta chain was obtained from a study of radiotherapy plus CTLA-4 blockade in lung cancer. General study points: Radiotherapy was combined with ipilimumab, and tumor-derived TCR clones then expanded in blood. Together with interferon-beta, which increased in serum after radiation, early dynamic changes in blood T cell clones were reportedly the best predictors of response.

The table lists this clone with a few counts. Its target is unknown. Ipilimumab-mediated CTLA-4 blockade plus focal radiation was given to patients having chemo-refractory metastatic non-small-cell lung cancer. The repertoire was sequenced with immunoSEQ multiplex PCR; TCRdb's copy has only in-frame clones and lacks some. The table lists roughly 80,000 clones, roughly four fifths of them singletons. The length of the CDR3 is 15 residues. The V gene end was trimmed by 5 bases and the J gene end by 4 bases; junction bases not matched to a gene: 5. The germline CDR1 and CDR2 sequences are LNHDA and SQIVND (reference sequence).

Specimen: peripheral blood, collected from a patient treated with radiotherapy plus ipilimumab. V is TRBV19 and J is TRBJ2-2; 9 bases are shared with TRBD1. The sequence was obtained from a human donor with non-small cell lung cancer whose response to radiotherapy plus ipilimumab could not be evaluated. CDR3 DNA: TGTGCCAGTAGTTCAGGGGACAGGGCCACCGGGGAGCTGTTTTTT. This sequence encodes CASSSGDRATGELFF.